Sequencing of this T cell receptor (beta chain) was carried out in a study of identical twins. TCRdb analysed the 5' RACE reads with MiXCR anew, one entry per CDR3 protein. Counted here are about 1.7 million distinct CDR3 sequences, 32% occurring once; the ten biggest clones make up about 0.27%. With regard to this clonotype: An end of the junction differs from the germline gene, which may be a read error.

The CDR3 contains 16 residues. Per germline, CDR1 SGHTA and CDR2 FQGNSA. This receptor was obtained from a newborn girl in good health. The specimen was cord blood. V and J are TRBV7-2 and TRBJ1-6; D is ambiguous. The CDR3 spells CASSLAGWDDNSPPHF. CDR3 sequence (DNA): TGTGCCAGCAGCTTAGCAGGATGGGATGATAATTCACCCCCCCACTTT.